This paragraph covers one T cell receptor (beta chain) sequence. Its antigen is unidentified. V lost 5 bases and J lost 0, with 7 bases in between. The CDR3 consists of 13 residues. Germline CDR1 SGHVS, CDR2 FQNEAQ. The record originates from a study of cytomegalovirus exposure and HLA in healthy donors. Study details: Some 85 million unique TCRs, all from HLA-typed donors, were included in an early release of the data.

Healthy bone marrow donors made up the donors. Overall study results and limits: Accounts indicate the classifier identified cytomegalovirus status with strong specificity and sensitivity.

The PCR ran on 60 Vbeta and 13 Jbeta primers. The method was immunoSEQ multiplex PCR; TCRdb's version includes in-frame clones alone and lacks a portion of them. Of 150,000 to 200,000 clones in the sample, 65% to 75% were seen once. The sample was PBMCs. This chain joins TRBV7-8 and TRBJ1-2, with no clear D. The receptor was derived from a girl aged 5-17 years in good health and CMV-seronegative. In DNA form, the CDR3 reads TGTGCCAGCAGCACGAACTCTAACTATGGCTACACCTTC. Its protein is CASSTNSNYGYTF.